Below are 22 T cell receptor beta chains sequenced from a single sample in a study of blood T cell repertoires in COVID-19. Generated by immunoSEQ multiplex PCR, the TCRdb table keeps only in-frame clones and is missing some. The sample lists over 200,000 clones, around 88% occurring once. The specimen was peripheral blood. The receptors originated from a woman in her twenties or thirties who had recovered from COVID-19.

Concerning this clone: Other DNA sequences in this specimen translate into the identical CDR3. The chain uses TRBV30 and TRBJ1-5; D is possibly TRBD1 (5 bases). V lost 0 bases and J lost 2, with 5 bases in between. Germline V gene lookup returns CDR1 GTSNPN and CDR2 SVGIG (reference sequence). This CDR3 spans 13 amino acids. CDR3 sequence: CAWSVGGNQPQHF. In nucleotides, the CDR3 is TGTGCCTGGAGTGTAGGGGGCAATCAGCCCCAGCATTTT.

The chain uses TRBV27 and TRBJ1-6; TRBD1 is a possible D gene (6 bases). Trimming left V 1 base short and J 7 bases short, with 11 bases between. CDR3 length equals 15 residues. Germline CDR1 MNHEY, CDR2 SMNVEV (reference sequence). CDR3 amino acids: CASSLLQGKNSPLHF. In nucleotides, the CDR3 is TGTGCCAGCAGTTTATTGCAGGGGAAGAATTCACCCCTCCACTTT.

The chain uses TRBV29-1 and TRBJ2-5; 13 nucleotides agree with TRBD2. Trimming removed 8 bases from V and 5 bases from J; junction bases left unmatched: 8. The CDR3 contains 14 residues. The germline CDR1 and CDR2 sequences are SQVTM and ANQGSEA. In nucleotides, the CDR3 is TGCAGCACCCGACTAGCGGGGGGCCGGGAGACCCAGTACTTC. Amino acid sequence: CSTRLAGGRETQYF.

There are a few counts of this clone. Here the CDR3 reads CASSLQSMWTEAFF. CDR3 bases: TGCGCCAGCAGCCTACAGTCTATGTGGACTGAAGCTTTCTTT. This chain joins TRBV10-2 and TRBJ1-1; D uncertain. CDR1 WSHSY and CDR2 SAAADI come from the germline V gene. The CDR3 is 14 amino acids. The V gene lost 6 bases and the J gene lost 5 bases, with 16 bases spanning the gap.

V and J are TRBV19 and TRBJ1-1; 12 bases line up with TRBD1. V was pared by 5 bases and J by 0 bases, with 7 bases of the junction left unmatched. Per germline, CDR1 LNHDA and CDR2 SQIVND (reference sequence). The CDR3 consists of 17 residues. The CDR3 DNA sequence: TGTGCCAGTAGTCCGAGGGACAGGGGGCTTTTGAACACTGAAGCTTTCTTT. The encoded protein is CASSPRDRGLLNTEAFF.

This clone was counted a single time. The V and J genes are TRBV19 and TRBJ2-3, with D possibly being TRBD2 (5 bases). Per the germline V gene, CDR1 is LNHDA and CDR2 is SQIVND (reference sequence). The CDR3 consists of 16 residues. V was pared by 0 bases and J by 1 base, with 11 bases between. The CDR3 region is CASSIDKSEGTDTQYF. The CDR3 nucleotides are TGTGCCAGTAGTATAGATAAGTCGGAGGGCACAGATACGCAGTATTTT.

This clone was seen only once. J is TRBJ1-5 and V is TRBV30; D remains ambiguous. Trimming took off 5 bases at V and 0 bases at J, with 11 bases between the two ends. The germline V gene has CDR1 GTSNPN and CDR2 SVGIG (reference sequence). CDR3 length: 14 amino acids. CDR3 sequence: CAWSSVNSNQPQHF. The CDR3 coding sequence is TGTGCCTGGTCGTCCGTTAATAGCAATCAGCCCCAGCATTTT.

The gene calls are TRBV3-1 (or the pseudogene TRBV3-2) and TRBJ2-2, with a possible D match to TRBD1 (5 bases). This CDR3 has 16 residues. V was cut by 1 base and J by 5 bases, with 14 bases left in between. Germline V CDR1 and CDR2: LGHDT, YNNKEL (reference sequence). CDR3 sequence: CASSQVRVEQTGELFF. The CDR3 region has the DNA TGTGCCAGCAGCCAAGTCAGGGTCGAACAAACCGGGGAGCTGTTTTTT.

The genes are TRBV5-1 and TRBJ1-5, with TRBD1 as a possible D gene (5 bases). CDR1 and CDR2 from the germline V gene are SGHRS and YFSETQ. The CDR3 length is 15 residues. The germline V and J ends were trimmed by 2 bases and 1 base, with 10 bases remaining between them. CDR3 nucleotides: TGCGCCAGCAGCTTAAATACAGGCAGCAATCAGCCCCAGCATTTT. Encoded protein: CASSLNTGSNQPQHF. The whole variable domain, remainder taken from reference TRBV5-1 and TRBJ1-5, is KAGVTQTPRYLIKTRGQQVTLSCSPISGHRSVSWYQQTPGQGLQFLFEYFSETQRNKGNFPGRFSGRQFSNSRSEMNVSTLELGDSALYLCASSLNTGSNQPQHFGDGTRLSIL.

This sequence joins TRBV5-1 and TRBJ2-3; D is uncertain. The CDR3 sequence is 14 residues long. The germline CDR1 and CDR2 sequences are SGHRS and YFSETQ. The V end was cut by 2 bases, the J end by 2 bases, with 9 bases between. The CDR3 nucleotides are TGCGCCAGCAGCTTAGGTAGCCTCACAGATACGCAGTATTTT. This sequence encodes CASSLGSLTDTQYF.

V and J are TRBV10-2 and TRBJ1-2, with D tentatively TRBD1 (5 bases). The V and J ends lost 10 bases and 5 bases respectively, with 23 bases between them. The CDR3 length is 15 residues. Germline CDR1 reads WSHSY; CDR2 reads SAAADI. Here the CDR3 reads CATRLGGGSLYGYTF. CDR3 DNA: TGCGCCACCCGCCTGGGGGGAGGGTCCCTTTATGGCTACACCTTC.

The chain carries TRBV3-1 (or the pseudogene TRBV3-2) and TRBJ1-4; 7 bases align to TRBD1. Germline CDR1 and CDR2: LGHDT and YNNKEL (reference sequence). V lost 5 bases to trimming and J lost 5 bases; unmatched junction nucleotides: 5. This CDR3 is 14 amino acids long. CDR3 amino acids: CASSSRGQNEKLFF. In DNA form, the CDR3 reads TGTGCCAGCAGCTCAAGGGGACAGAATGAAAAACTGTTTTTT.

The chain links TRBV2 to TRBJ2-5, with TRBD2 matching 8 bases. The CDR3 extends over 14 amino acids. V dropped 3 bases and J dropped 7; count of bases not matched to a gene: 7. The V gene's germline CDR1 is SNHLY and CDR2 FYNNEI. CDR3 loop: CASSDLTGGGTQYF. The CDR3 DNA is TGTGCCAGCAGTGATCTTACCGGGGGGGGGACCCAGTACTTC.

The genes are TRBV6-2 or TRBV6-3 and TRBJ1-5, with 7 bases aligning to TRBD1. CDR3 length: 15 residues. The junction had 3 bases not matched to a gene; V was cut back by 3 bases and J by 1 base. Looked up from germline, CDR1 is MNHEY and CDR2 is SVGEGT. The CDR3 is CASSYQGVSNQPQHF. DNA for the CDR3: TGTGCCAGCAGTTATCAGGGGGTGAGCAATCAGCCCCAGCATTTT.

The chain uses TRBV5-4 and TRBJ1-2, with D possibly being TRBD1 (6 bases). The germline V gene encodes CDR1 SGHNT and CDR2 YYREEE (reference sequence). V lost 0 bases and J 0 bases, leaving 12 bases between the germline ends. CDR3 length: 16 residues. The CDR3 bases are TGTGCCAGCAGCTTGGCGTCAGGGGTATCTAACTATGGCTACACCTTC. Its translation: CASSLASGVSNYGYTF.

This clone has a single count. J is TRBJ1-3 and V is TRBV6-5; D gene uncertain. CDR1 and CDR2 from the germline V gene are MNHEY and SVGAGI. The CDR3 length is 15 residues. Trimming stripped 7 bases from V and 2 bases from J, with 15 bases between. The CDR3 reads CASKAIFAAGNTIYF. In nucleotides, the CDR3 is TGTGCCAGCAAAGCCATATTTGCGGCTGGAAACACCATATATTTT.

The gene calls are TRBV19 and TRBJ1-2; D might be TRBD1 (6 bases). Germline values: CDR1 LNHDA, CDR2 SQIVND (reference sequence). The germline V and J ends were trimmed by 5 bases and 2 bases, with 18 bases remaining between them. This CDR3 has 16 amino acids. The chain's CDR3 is CASSAYGTLKNYGYTF. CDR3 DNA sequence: TGTGCCAGTAGTGCTTACGGGACACTGAAAAACTATGGCTACACCTTC.

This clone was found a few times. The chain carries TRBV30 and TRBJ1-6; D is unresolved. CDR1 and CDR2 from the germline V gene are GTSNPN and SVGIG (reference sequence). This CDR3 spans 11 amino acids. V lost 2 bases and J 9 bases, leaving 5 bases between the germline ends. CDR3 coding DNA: TGTGCCTGGAGTATCGGTTCACCCCTCCACTTT. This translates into CAWSIGSPLHF.

The CDR3 sequence is CASSVRTGAYEQYF. In DNA form, the CDR3 reads TGTGCCAGCAGCGTCCGGACAGGGGCCTACGAGCAGTACTTC. This sequence joins TRBV7-7 and TRBJ2-7; 9 nucleotides match TRBD1. CDR1 SSHAT and CDR2 FNYEAQ come from the germline V gene (reference sequence). The length of the CDR3 is 14 residues. V was clipped by 5 bases and J by 2 bases; unmatched bases: 4.

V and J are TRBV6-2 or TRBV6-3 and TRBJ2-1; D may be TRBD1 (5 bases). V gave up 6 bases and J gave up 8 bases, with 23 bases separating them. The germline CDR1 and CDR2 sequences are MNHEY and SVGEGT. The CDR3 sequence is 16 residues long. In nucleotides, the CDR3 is TGTGCCAGCAGCCCTTCCCAGGGTGCTTTCACCGATGAGCAGTTCTTC. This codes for CASSPSQGAFTDEQFF.

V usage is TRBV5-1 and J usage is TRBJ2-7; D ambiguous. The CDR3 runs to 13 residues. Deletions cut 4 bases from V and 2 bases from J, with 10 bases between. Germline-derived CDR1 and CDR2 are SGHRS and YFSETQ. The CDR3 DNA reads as TGCGCCAGCAGCCCTCTTGAGACCTACGAGCAGTACTTC. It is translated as CASSPLETYEQYF.

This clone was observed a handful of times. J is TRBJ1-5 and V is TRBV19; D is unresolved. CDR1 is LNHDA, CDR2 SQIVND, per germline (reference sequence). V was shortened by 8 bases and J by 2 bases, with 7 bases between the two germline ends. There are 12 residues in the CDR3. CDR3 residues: CASGQGNQPQHF. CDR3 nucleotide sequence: TGTGCCAGTGGTCAGGGCAATCAGCCCCAGCATTTT.